This T cell receptor beta chain was captured in a study of molecular identifiers for immune sequencing clone quantification. Study-wide results and caveats: It was shown that clones above 20 RNA copies held over 98% of effector molecules, but under 1% in naive cells.

TCRdb passed the PCR reads through MiXCR, listing each CDR3 protein once. The profile shows 55,000 to 75,000 distinct CDR3 sequences, approximately 17% of them singletons. A note on this clonotype: Its matching antigen is unknown. This may come from a read error, since a much larger clone is one base off.

This CDR3 has 15 residues. Sorted cell numbers of about 19,000 to 1,000,000, with 10%, 30% or 50% RNA, served as input for naive CD8 libraries. The receptor's source is a human donor in good health. Some libraries in this study had Jurkat cell RNA spiked in. V usage is TRBV12-3 or TRBV12-4 and J usage is TRBJ2-2; 7 bases fit TRBD1. Specimen: naive CD8+ T cells from blood, with Jurkat cell RNA spiked in. The sample's subset: FACS-sorted CD8+CD4-CCR7+CD45RA+ naive T cells. This CDR3 reads CASRPTGQNTGEPFF. CDR3 in DNA: TGTGCCAGCAGACCGACGGGACAGAACACCGGGGAGCCGTTTTTT.